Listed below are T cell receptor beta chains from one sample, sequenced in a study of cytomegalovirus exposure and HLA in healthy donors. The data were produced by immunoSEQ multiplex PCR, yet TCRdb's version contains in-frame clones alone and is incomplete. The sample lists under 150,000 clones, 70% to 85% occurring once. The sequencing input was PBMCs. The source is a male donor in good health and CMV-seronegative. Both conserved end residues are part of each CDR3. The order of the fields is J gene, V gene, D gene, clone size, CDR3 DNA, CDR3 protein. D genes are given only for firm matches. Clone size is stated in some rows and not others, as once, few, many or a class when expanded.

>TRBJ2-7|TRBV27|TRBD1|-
TGTGCCAGCAGTTCTACAGGGGGGCCCCTCCAGCAGTACTTC
CASSSTGGPLQQYF
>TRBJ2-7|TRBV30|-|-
TGTGCCTGGTCATTCGGTTCGGACAGCTACGAGCAGTACTTC
CAWSFGSDSYEQYF
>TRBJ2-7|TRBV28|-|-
TGTGCCAGCAGTTTATCCGGCTACGAGCAGTACTTC
CASSLSGYEQYF
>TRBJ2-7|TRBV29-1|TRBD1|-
TGCAGCGTTGGGCAGGGGGTGACCTACGAGCAGTACTTC
CSVGQGVTYEQYF
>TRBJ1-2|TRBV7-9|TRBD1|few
TGTGCCAGCAGCCCACCTATGACAGGGGAATATGGCTACACCTTC
CASSPPMTGEYGYTF
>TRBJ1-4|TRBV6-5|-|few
TGTGCCAGCAGCCACACAGGGTGGGAAAAACTGTTTTTT
CASSHTGWEKLFF
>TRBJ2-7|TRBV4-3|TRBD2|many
TGCGCCAGCAGCCAAGATAGGGGAGGGCCCTACGAGCAGTACTTC
CASSQDRGGPYEQYF
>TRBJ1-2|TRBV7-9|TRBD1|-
TGTGCCAGCAGCCCCGCACTAAGACAGGGCTATGGCTACACCTTC
CASSPALRQGYGYTF
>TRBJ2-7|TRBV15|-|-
TGTGCCACCAGCACCGCTACCGGGTCCTCCTACGAGCAGTACTTC
CATSTATGSSYEQYF
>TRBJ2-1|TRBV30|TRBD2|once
TGTGCCTGGAGACTAGCGGGAGCCAGCGAGCAGTTCTTC
CAWRLAGASEQFF
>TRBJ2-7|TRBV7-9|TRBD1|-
TGTGCCAGCAGCCCGGTGGGACAGGCCTACGAGCAGTACTTC
CASSPVGQAYEQYF
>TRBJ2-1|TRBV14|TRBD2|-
TGTGCCAGCAGTTTCGTAGCGGGAGTGTACAATGAGCAGTTCTTC
CASSFVAGVYNEQFF
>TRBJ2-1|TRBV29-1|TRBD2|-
TGCAGCGTCCCGGGGGGGGACACCGGACTAGCCGCTGAGCAGTTCTTC
CSVPGGDTGLAAEQFF
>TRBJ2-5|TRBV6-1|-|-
TGTGCCAGCAGCTTACAGAGTGAAGTACGGGAGCAGTACTTC
CASSLQSEVREQYF
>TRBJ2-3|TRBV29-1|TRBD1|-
TGCATCAGGAGGGGGGACAGGGTCACAGATACGCAGTATTTT
CIRRGDRVTDTQYF
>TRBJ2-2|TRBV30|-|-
TGTGCCTGGAGGTTCTCTGACACCGGGGAGCTGTTTTTT
CAWRFSDTGELFF
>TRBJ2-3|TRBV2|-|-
TGTGCCAGCAGTGAAAGGGAGTTCACAGATACGCAGTATTTT
CASSEREFTDTQYF
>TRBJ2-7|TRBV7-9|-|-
TGTGCCAGCAGCTCGGACAGCCCCTACGAGCAGTACTTC
CASSSDSPYEQYF
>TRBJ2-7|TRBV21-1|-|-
TGTGCCAGCAGCGCGGAATTGACTAGCGGATCAGCCTACGAGCAGTACTTC
CASSAELTSGSAYEQYF
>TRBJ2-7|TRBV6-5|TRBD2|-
TGTGCCAGCAGTGGACTAGTGCCGACCTACGAGCAGTACTTC
CASSGLVPTYEQYF
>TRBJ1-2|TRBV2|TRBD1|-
TGTGTCGGCCGGAAGGACAGGGACTATGGCTACACCTTC
CVGRKDRDYGYTF
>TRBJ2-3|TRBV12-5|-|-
TGTGCTAGTGTCCCGGTAGGGGGAACGCAGTATTTT
CASVPVGGTQYF
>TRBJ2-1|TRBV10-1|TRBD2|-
TGCGCCAGCAGTGAGTATGCGGGAGGGTACAATGAGCAGTTCTTC
CASSEYAGGYNEQFF
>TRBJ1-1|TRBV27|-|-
TGTGCCAGCAGTTTGACCCGCCGGGGTAATGAAGCTTTCTTT
CASSLTRRGNEAFF
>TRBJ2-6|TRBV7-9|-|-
TGTGCCAGCAGCTGGGGAGCCTCAGGGGCCAACGTCCTGACTTTC
CASSWGASGANVLTF
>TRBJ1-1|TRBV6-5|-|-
TGTGCCAGCAGTCCTCAGGGCGCGACTTTCTTT
CASSPQGATFF
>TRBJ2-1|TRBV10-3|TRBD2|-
TGTGCCACCGCCCCGGGAGGGGGGTCCTACAATGAGCAGTTCTTC
CATAPGGGSYNEQFF
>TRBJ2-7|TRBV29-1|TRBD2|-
TGCAGCACATCCGGGACTAGCGGGAGTGTGGACGAGCAGTACTTC
CSTSGTSGSVDEQYF
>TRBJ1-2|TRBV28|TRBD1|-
TGTGCCAGCAGCGGGTCGGGGACAGGAGATGGCTACACCTTC
CASSGSGTGDGYTF